What follows describes a single TCR beta chain. As yet, its antigen is unknown. This sample is drawn from a study of T-cell memory formation after mild COVID-19. The CDR3 is 16 residues long. V gave up 1 base and J gave up 0 bases; unmatched junction bases: 1. CDR1 is KGHDR and CDR2 is SFDVKD in the germline V gene. UMIs and sample barcodes were carried by the TCR alpha and TCR beta cDNA libraries that 5'RACE produced using constant-segment primers. TCRdb processed the 5' RACE reads anew with MiXCR; each CDR3 protein has one entry. The repertoire holds hundreds of thousands of distinct CDR3 sequences, with roughly 21% as singletons. The study, taken as a whole, reports: Most CD4+ clones that shrank were in CM and EM, while CD8+ ones turned up in EMRA. Later expanders leaned toward CD4+, whereas clones contracting from day 15 to 85 were balanced CD4/CD8.

The sequence came from an adult woman who had mild COVID-19 (a few samples of this study predate the infection). Cell type and time point are not known. Sequenced: PBMCs or a T cell subset sorted from them (not recorded which). The rearrangement links TRBV24-1 to TRBJ2-2, with 7 bases fitting TRBD2. Here the CDR3 DNA reads TGTGCCACCAGTGATTTCGGGAGGACGAACACCGGGGAGCTGTTTTTT. Its protein product is CATSDFGRTNTGELFF.